Presented here are 17 T cell receptor beta chains from one specimen sequenced in a study of technical replicates of blood from a handful of donors. Libraries were prepared by immunoSEQ multiplex PCR; TCRdb keeps only in-frame clonotypes and omits some of them. The table records approximately 81,000 clones, 96% of them present only once. Sequencing was carried out using T cells isolated from PBMCs. The source of these receptors is a human donor in good health.

This clone was recorded once. The chain joins TRBV7-3 to TRBJ2-7, with TRBD2 as a possible D gene (6 bases). Trimming left V 4 bases short and J 2 bases short, with 9 bases between. This CDR3 contains 13 residues. Germline CDR1 SGHTA, CDR2 FQGTGA. CDR3 residues: CASSSLAAYEQYF. CDR3 bases: TGTGCCAGCAGCTCACTAGCAGCCTACGAGCAGTACTTC.

The rearrangement links TRBV6-5 to TRBJ2-2, with D unclear. Per the germline V gene, CDR1 is MNHEY and CDR2 is SVGAGI. Trimming left V 8 bases short and J 6 bases short, with 19 bases between. The CDR3 has 15 residues. CDR3 sequence reads: CASSIVISDSGELFF. For the CDR3, the DNA is TGTGCCAGCTCTATAGTAATTTCTGATTCCGGGGAGCTGTTTTTT.

The chain combines TRBV7-6 with TRBJ2-7; 10 nucleotides align to TRBD2. V shed 5 bases and J 4 bases; nucleotides not matched to a gene: 17. The CDR3 has 18 amino acids. Germline assignment: CDR1 SGHVS and CDR2 FNYEAQ. The chain's CDR3 is CASSPRTSGPEEWYEQYF. The CDR3 nucleotides read TGTGCCAGCAGCCCTCGGACTAGCGGACCGGAGGAATGGTACGAGCAGTACTTC.

This clone was observed once. V and J are TRBV19 and TRBJ1-5, with D hard to call. Trimming removed 7 bases from V and 6 bases from J, with 10 bases in between. The CDR3 runs 12 residues. Germline lookup yields CDR1 LNHDA and CDR2 SQIVND (reference sequence). The CDR3 DNA reads as TGTGCCAGTATAGCCGTGGGTCAGCCCCAGCATTTT. It encodes CASIAVGQPQHF.

The rearrangement joins TRBV13 to TRBJ2-1; 8 bases line up with TRBD2. From germline, CDR1 is PRHDT and CDR2 FYEKMQ (reference sequence). V lost 5 bases, J lost 4 bases, and 7 bases stayed unmatched. The CDR3 contains 15 residues. Here the CDR3 DNA reads TGTGCCAGCAGCCCCCGGGAGGGTAATTACAATGAGCAGTTCTTC. The encoded protein is CASSPREGNYNEQFF. The complete variable domain, with remaining parts taken from reference TRBV13 and TRBJ2-1, reads AAGVIQSPRHLIKEKRETATLKCYPIPRHDTVYWYQQGPGQDPQFLISFYEKMQSDKGSIPDRFSAQQFSDYHSELNMSSLELGDSALYFCASSPREGNYNEQFFGPGTRLTVL.

This sequence joins TRBV7-2 and TRBJ2-2, with TRBD2 identical over 10 bases. The CDR3 is made up of 15 amino acids. Germline V gene data show CDR1 as SGHTA and CDR2 as FQGNSA. The J segment lost 6 bases and the V segment lost 2 bases, leaving 3 bases of the junction unmatched. Written as DNA, the CDR3 is TGTGCCAGCAGCTTACTAGCGGGAGAAGCCGGGGAGCTGTTTTTT. It encodes CASSLLAGEAGELFF.

V gene TRBV7-6 combines with J gene TRBJ2-3; 8 positions match TRBD1. V shed 3 bases and J 2 bases; nucleotides not matched to a gene: 10. Per the germline V gene, CDR1 is SGHVS and CDR2 is FNYEAQ. There are 17 residues in the CDR3. The CDR3 is CASSFGQGQYPTDTQYF. The CDR3 DNA follows: TGTGCCAGCAGCTTTGGACAGGGCCAATACCCCACAGATACGCAGTATTTT.

V is TRBV5-1 and J is TRBJ2-2; no reliable D call. The germline V gene encodes CDR1 SGHRS and CDR2 YFSETQ. The CDR3 runs 13 residues. V lost 6 bases and J 4 bases, leaving 10 bases between the germline ends. The CDR3: CASNDPGTGELFF. The CDR3 bases are TGCGCCAGCAATGATCCCGGCACCGGGGAGCTGTTTTTT.

This chain connects TRBV5-4 to TRBJ2-5, with a weak D call TRBD1 (5 bases). The CDR3 runs 12 residues. The germline CDR1 and CDR2 sequences are SGHNT and YYREEE (reference sequence). The V and J ends lost 9 bases and 3 bases respectively, with 12 bases between them. Here the CDR3 DNA reads TGTGCCACCCAGGGCAGGGAAGAGACCCAGTACTTC. The encoded protein is CATQGREETQYF.

This sequence joins TRBV4-2 and TRBJ1-5, with a weak D call TRBD1 (6 bases). CDR3 length equals 16 residues. In germline, CDR1 is LGHNA, CDR2 YNFKEQ. The ends were cut back, 2 bases at V and 15 bases at J, with 26 bases in the middle. The CDR3 DNA reads as TGTGCCAGCAGCCAACCTGGACAGCTATTAATCAGCCCCACGCATTTT. It encodes CASSQPGQLLISPTHF.

The rearrangement uses TRBV6-6 and TRBJ2-7; D ambiguous. Germline values: CDR1 MNHNY, CDR2 SVGAGI (reference sequence). This CDR3 region has 11 residues. Trimming took 8 bases from V and 1 from J, leaving 6 bases between them. CDR3 in amino acids: CASGRSYEQYF. CDR3 nucleotide sequence: TGTGCCAGCGGCAGGTCCTACGAGCAGTACTTC.

The chain combines TRBV9 with TRBJ2-2; D is undetermined. The CDR3 covers 12 residues. Trimming took 0 bases from V and 7 from J, leaving 4 bases between them. Germline-derived CDR1 and CDR2 are SGDLS and YYNGEE. CDR3 loop: CASSVVHGELFF. CDR3 bases: TGTGCCAGCAGCGTAGTACACGGGGAGCTGTTTTTT.

This clone was detected once. The chain is built from TRBV4-3 and TRBJ1-5; 7 bases agree with TRBD1. Germline values: CDR1 LGHNA, CDR2 YSLEER. The CDR3 has 15 residues. The J segment lost 4 bases and the V segment lost 2 bases, leaving 5 bases of the junction unmatched. The CDR3 DNA reads as TGCGCCAGCAGCCAATGGGCAGGGGGTAATCAGCCCCAGCATTTT. This sequence encodes CASSQWAGGNQPQHF.

The V call is TRBV5-1, the J call TRBJ1-2, with 7 bases that match TRBD1. The CDR3 runs 16 residues. Per the germline V gene, CDR1 is SGHRS and CDR2 is YFSETQ. Trimming removed 3 bases from V and 0 bases from J; junction bases left unmatched: 8. The CDR3 loop reads CASSYQTGSSNYGYTF. The CDR3 nucleotides read TGCGCCAGCAGCTACCAGACAGGGAGTTCTAACTATGGCTACACCTTC.

V is TRBV30 and J is TRBJ2-5, with 7 bases lining up with TRBD2. Trimming cost V 4 bases and J 7 bases; bases outside gene matches: 9. Germline assignment: CDR1 GTSNPN and CDR2 SVGIG (reference sequence). The CDR3 length is 13 residues. The CDR3 bases are TGTGCCTGGATAGGGGAGGGAGACGGGACCCAGTACTTC. It encodes CAWIGEGDGTQYF. The variable domain in full, completed from reference TRBV30 and TRBJ2-5, reads SQTIHQWPATLVQPVGSPLSLECTVEGTSNPNLYWYRQAAGRGLQLLFYSVGIGQISSEVPQNLSASRPQDRQFILSSKKLLLSDSGFYLCAWIGEGDGTQYFGPGTRLLVL.

This chain links TRBV5-4 with TRBJ2-2; possibly TRBD2 for D (6 bases). Germline CDR1 reads SGHNT; CDR2 reads YYREEE (reference sequence). V was clipped by 4 bases and J by 1 base, with 17 bases between them. The CDR3 runs to 17 residues. CDR3 loop: CASSPSRDWVNTGELFF. As DNA, the CDR3 is TGTGCCAGCAGCCCATCCCGGGACTGGGTGAACACCGGGGAGCTGTTTTTT.

The rearrangement joins TRBV29-1 to TRBJ1-1; D perhaps matches TRBD1 (6 bases). The CDR3 extends over 13 amino acids. CDR1 and CDR2 (germline): SQVTM, ANQGSEA. Deletions cut 7 bases from V and 7 bases from J, with 19 bases between. CDR3: CSAAPGVVSEAFF. CDR3 bases: TGCAGCGCGGCCCCAGGGGTGGTAAGTGAAGCTTTCTTT.